This record covers a single T cell receptor (beta chain). The data belong to a study of T cell changes during pregnancy in multiple sclerosis. The CDR3 totals 17 residues. CDR1 and CDR2 (germline): LGHNA, YSLEER. Repertoires were generated with immunoSEQ multiplex PCR, while TCRdb's copy carries only in-frame clones and drops some. The sample yields roughly 66,000 clones, 92% seen once. The sample consisted of peripheral blood, taken in the first trimester of pregnancy. The clonotype originates from a female donor with multiple sclerosis, enrolled in a pregnancy study. The chain is built from TRBV4-3 and TRBJ2-5; 8 nucleotides line up with TRBD2. Judging by the DNA end, TRBJ2-7 fits better; the J call may be wrong. CDR3 loop: CASSQNAPTSGPYEQYF. The CDR3 DNA reads as TGCGCCAGCAGCCAAAACGCCCCCACTAGCGGACCCTACGAGCAGTACTTC.